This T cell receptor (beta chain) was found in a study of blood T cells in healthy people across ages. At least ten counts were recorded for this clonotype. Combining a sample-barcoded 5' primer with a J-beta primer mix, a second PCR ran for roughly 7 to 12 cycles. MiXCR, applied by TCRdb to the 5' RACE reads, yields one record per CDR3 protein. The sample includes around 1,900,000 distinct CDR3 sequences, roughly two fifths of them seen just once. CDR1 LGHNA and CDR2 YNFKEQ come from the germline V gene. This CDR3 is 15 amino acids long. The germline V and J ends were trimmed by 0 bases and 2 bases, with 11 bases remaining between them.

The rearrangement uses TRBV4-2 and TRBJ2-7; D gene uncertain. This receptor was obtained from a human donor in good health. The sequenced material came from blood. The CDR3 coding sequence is TGTGCCAGCAGCCAAGATCCAGGCGGTACCTACGAGCAGTACTTC. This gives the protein CASSQDPGGTYEQYF.